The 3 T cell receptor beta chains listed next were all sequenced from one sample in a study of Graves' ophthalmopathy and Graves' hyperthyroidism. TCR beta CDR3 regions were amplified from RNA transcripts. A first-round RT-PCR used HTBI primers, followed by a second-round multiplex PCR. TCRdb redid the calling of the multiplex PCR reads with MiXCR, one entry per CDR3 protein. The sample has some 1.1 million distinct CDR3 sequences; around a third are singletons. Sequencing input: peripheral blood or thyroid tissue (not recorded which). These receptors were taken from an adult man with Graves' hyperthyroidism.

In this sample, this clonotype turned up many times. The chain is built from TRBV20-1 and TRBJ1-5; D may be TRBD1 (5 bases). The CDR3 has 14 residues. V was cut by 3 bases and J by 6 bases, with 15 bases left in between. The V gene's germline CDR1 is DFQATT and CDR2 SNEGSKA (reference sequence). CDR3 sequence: CSARDTAGSQPQHF. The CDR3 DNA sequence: TGCAGTGCTAGGGACACAGCGGGGAGTCAGCCCCAGCATTTT.

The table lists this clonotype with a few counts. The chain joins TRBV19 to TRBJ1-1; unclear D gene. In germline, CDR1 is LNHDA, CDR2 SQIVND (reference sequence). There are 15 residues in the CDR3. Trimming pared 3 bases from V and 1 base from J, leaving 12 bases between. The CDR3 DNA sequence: TGTGCCAGTAGTATCATGGCAGCAGCGAACACTGAAGCTTTCTTT. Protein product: CASSIMAAANTEAFF.

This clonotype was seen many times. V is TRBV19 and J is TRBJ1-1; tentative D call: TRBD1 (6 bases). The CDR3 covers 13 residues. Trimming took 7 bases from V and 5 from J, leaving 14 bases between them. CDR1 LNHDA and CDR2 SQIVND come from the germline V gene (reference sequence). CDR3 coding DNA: TGTGCCAGTATTTCGGGGGCAAGTACTGAAGCTTTCTTT. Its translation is CASISGASTEAFF.